Listed below are T cell receptor beta chains from one sample, sequenced in a study of shared clonotypes between healthy human individuals. The method was immunoSEQ multiplex PCR; TCRdb's version includes in-frame clones alone and lacks a portion of them. Among 1.5 million to 2.5 million clones listed, approximately 95% were seen once. The specimen sequenced was naive CD8+ T cells sorted from blood. The receptors were gathered from a man between 18 and 35 years old in good health. Both conserved end residues are part of each CDR3. Fields, in order: CDR3 DNA, CDR3 protein, CDR3 length, V gene, clone size, J gene, D gene. The D gene is left open where the match is weak. Clone size appears in some rows only: once, few, many, or a class for an expanded clone.

CDR3nt: TGTGCCAGCAGCTTGGCGGCTAGCGGGAGGGAACAAGAGACCCAGTACTTC
CDR3aa: CASSLAASGREQETQYF
len: 17
v_gene: TRBV5-4
abundance: -
j_gene: TRBJ2-5
d_gene: TRBD2

CDR3nt: TGTGCCAGCTCACCGGCGGGAAACTCCTACGAGCAGTACTTC
CDR3aa: CASSPAGNSYEQYF
len: 14
v_gene: TRBV18
abundance: -
j_gene: TRBJ2-7
d_gene: -

CDR3nt: TGTGCCAGCAGTTTATGGGCGGGTGACCCACTCACCTTC
CDR3aa: CASSLWAGDPLTF
len: 13
v_gene: TRBV27
abundance: -
j_gene: TRBJ1-2
d_gene: -

CDR3nt: TGCGCCAGCAGCCAGATCCTTACAGGGGAACTCTACGAGCAGTACTTC
CDR3aa: CASSQILTGELYEQYF
len: 16
v_gene: TRBV4-1
abundance: -
j_gene: TRBJ2-7
d_gene: TRBD1

CDR3nt: TGTGCCAGCAGTGCTGAGTTTGCGGGACAGACATTGTACGAGCAGTACTTC
CDR3aa: CASSAEFAGQTLYEQYF
len: 17
v_gene: TRBV28
abundance: -
j_gene: TRBJ2-7
d_gene: -

CDR3nt: TGTGCCAGCAGCTTGGCGGGACTAGCGGGAGAAGAGACCCAGTACTTC
CDR3aa: CASSLAGLAGEETQYF
len: 16
v_gene: TRBV5-4
abundance: -
j_gene: TRBJ2-5
d_gene: TRBD2

CDR3nt: TGTGCCAGCAGTCCGCGGGAGGGATGGTACGAGCAGTACTTC
CDR3aa: CASSPREGWYEQYF
len: 14
v_gene: TRBV28
abundance: -
j_gene: TRBJ2-7
d_gene: TRBD2

CDR3nt: TGTGCCAGCAGCCCCACCGGGACTAGCGGGCATTGGGAGACCCAGTACTTC
CDR3aa: CASSPTGTSGHWETQYF
len: 17
v_gene: TRBV5-6
abundance: -
j_gene: TRBJ2-5
d_gene: TRBD2

CDR3nt: TGTGCCAGCAGCGACGGGCTAAACTCCTACGAGCAGTACTTC
CDR3aa: CASSDGLNSYEQYF
len: 14
v_gene: TRBV9
abundance: -
j_gene: TRBJ2-7
d_gene: -

CDR3nt: TGCGCCAGCAGCCAAGAGCAGGGATCCGGGGAGCTGTTTTTT
CDR3aa: CASSQEQGSGELFF
len: 14
v_gene: TRBV4-1
abundance: -
j_gene: TRBJ2-2
d_gene: -

CDR3nt: TGTGCCAGCAGCCCCCATACAGGGCTCGGCGAGCAGTACTTC
CDR3aa: CASSPHTGLGEQYF
len: 14
v_gene: TRBV13
abundance: -
j_gene: TRBJ2-7
d_gene: -

CDR3nt: TGTGCCAGCAGTGGGAAGGGTGGTGAAAAACTGTTTTTT
CDR3aa: CASSGKGGEKLFF
len: 13
v_gene: TRBV2
abundance: -
j_gene: TRBJ1-4
d_gene: -

CDR3nt: TGCGCCAGCAGCCAAGCCCGGACGGCGACTGGCTCTGGAAACACCATATATTTT
CDR3aa: CASSQARTATGSGNTIYF
len: 18
v_gene: TRBV4-3
abundance: -
j_gene: TRBJ1-3
d_gene: -

CDR3nt: TGTGCCAGCAGTTTTTACGAGACAGACGTCCCTGAAGCTTTCTTT
CDR3aa: CASSFYETDVPEAFF
len: 15
v_gene: TRBV6-6
abundance: -
j_gene: TRBJ1-1
d_gene: -

CDR3nt: TGTGCCAGCACCTACGGGGGGTCGGGCACAGATACGCAGTATTTT
CDR3aa: CASTYGGSGTDTQYF
len: 15
v_gene: TRBV28
abundance: once
j_gene: TRBJ2-3
d_gene: TRBD2

CDR3nt: TGTGCCAGCAGTGAAAGCTGGGATGGGGCCAACGTCCTGACTTTC
CDR3aa: CASSESWDGANVLTF
len: 15
v_gene: TRBV2
abundance: -
j_gene: TRBJ2-6
d_gene: -

CDR3nt: TGCGCCAGCAGTGAATGGGACAACACTGAAGCTTTCTTT
CDR3aa: CASSEWDNTEAFF
len: 13
v_gene: TRBV10-2
abundance: -
j_gene: TRBJ1-1
d_gene: -

CDR3nt: TGTGCCAGCAGCGGGACTAGCGGCTACGAGCAGTACTTC
CDR3aa: CASSGTSGYEQYF
len: 13
v_gene: TRBV9
abundance: -
j_gene: TRBJ2-7
d_gene: TRBD2

CDR3nt: TGTGCCAGCAGTTTAAATACCAGCCCCCTGGTCGAGCAGTACTTC
CDR3aa: CASSLNTSPLVEQYF
len: 15
v_gene: TRBV27
abundance: -
j_gene: TRBJ2-7
d_gene: -

CDR3nt: TGTGCCAGCAGTTTAGGAGGGACCCTGAGTAACGAGCAGTACTTC
CDR3aa: CASSLGGTLSNEQYF
len: 15
v_gene: TRBV27
abundance: -
j_gene: TRBJ2-7
d_gene: -

CDR3nt: TGTGCCAGCAATCCTTTGGGGGGGGGTCAGCCCCAGCATTTT
CDR3aa: CASNPLGGGQPQHF
len: 14
v_gene: TRBV6-5
abundance: -
j_gene: TRBJ1-5
d_gene: -

CDR3nt: TGTGCCAGCAGCTCGGACAGCCCAACTAATGAAAAACTGTTTTTT
CDR3aa: CASSSDSPTNEKLFF
len: 15
v_gene: TRBV7-9
abundance: -
j_gene: TRBJ1-4
d_gene: -

CDR3nt: TGTGCCAGCAGCGCCCGAGCGGGAGGATCCTACAATGAGCAGTTCTTC
CDR3aa: CASSARAGGSYNEQFF
len: 16
v_gene: TRBV9
abundance: -
j_gene: TRBJ2-1
d_gene: TRBD2

CDR3nt: TGTGCCAGCAGTTTTGGAAGGGTCTCCTACGAGCAGTACTTC
CDR3aa: CASSFGRVSYEQYF
len: 14
v_gene: TRBV27
abundance: -
j_gene: TRBJ2-7
d_gene: -

CDR3nt: TGCGCCAGCAGCCCGGAGGGGTTCACTGAAGCTTTCTTT
CDR3aa: CASSPEGFTEAFF
len: 13
v_gene: TRBV5-1
abundance: -
j_gene: TRBJ1-1
d_gene: -

CDR3nt: TGTGCCATTCCATCAGGGGGCGATGGCTACACCTTC
CDR3aa: CAIPSGGDGYTF
len: 12
v_gene: TRBV2
abundance: -
j_gene: TRBJ1-2
d_gene: TRBD1

CDR3nt: TGCGCCAGCAGCCAGGGACTAGCGGGAGGGCTATACGAGCAGTACTTC
CDR3aa: CASSQGLAGGLYEQYF
len: 16
v_gene: TRBV4-3
abundance: -
j_gene: TRBJ2-7
d_gene: TRBD2

CDR3nt: TGTGCCAGCAGCGGGACAGGGGTTAGGGGCCAAGAGACCCAGTACTTC
CDR3aa: CASSGTGVRGQETQYF
len: 16
v_gene: TRBV2
abundance: once
j_gene: TRBJ2-5
d_gene: TRBD1

CDR3nt: TGTGCTAGCAGCGCCGGAACTAGCGGGAGAAATCGAGAGACCCAGTACTTC
CDR3aa: CASSAGTSGRNRETQYF
len: 17
v_gene: TRBV7-7
abundance: -
j_gene: TRBJ2-5
d_gene: TRBD2

CDR3nt: TGTGCCAGCAGCATTGGACTAGCCTACGAGCAGTACTTC
CDR3aa: CASSIGLAYEQYF
len: 13
v_gene: TRBV7-6
abundance: -
j_gene: TRBJ2-7
d_gene: TRBD2

CDR3nt: TGTGCCAGCAGAGGATACGAGCAGTACTTC
CDR3aa: CASRGYEQYF
len: 10
v_gene: TRBV2
abundance: -
j_gene: TRBJ2-7
d_gene: -

CDR3nt: TGTGCCAGCAGTTACGGGTCAAATGAGCAGTTCTTC
CDR3aa: CASSYGSNEQFF
len: 12
v_gene: TRBV6-6
abundance: -
j_gene: TRBJ2-1
d_gene: -

CDR3nt: TGTGCCAGCAGTTTAGGGCTGTCTAGCAATCAGCCCCAGCATTTT
CDR3aa: CASSLGLSSNQPQHF
len: 15
v_gene: TRBV27
abundance: -
j_gene: TRBJ1-5
d_gene: -

CDR3nt: TGTGCCAGCAGTGACAGGGACCCTGAGCAGTACTTC
CDR3aa: CASSDRDPEQYF
len: 12
v_gene: TRBV2
abundance: few
j_gene: TRBJ2-7
d_gene: -

CDR3nt: TGTGCCAGCAGCGCGGGACAACGTACACCCGGGGAGCTGTTTTTT
CDR3aa: CASSAGQRTPGELFF
len: 15
v_gene: TRBV9
abundance: -
j_gene: TRBJ2-2
d_gene: -

CDR3nt: TGCAGCGTAGCCGGGACTAGCCGTTTCGAATCGGAGCAGTACTTC
CDR3aa: CSVAGTSRFESEQYF
len: 15
v_gene: TRBV29-1
abundance: -
j_gene: TRBJ2-7
d_gene: TRBD2

CDR3nt: TGTGCCAGCAGCCATACTAGCGGGGCGAACACCGGGGAGCTGTTTTTT
CDR3aa: CASSHTSGANTGELFF
len: 16
v_gene: TRBV14
abundance: -
j_gene: TRBJ2-2
d_gene: TRBD2

CDR3nt: TGTGCCAGCAGCGAGGGACAGGGTTCGTTGGGTCAGCCCCAGCATTTT
CDR3aa: CASSEGQGSLGQPQHF
len: 16
v_gene: TRBV7-9
abundance: -
j_gene: TRBJ1-5
d_gene: TRBD1